This T cell receptor beta chain was captured in a study of regulatory T cells in long-lasting Graves disease. Whole-study findings and limits: Persistent patients had more shared public clonotypes (around 3,000) than new patients (just over 950).

In its sample, this clonotype was seen many times. Its antigen is not known. Time point here: newly diagnosed GD, antithyroid drugs for less than 3 months. The TCR library was made from RNA that had been extracted from PBMCs in TRIzol. Patients came through an endocrinology department, and that department was in Xi'an, China. Combining iRepertoire HTBI primers with Arm-PCR of CDR3 regions, the authors built TCR beta libraries. A single record per CDR3 protein comes from TCRdb applying MiXCR to the multiplex PCR reads. The sample shows 400,000 to 450,000 distinct CDR3 sequences, under 15% of them seen only once. The CDR3 covers 16 residues. With V trimmed by 3 bases and J by 3 bases, 7 bases remained unmatched. Looked up from germline, CDR1 is SGHAT and CDR2 is FQNNGV. This sample also belongs to another study, concerning T cells in Graves' hyperthyroidism and ophthalmopathy. From that second work: In the blood, most expanded thyroid clonotypes above 0.001 appeared as well.

Sequencing was performed on peripheral blood mononuclear cells (PBMCs), taken at new diagnosis, from a patient treated with antithyroid drugs. This sequence joins TRBV11-2 and TRBJ2-1; 8 bases line up with TRBD2. The source is a woman aged 30 to 39 with Graves disease. The CDR3, as DNA: TGTGCCAGCAGCTTCTCCACTAGCGGACGCTACAATGAGCAGTTCTTC. It codes for CASSFSTSGRYNEQFF. Based on the CDR3 plus reference TRBV11-2 and TRBJ2-1, the full variable domain is EAGVAQSPRYKIIEKRQSVAFWCNPISGHATLYWYQQILGQGPKLLIQFQNNGVVDDSQLPKDRFSAERLKGVDSTLKIQPAKLEDSAVYLCASSFSTSGRYNEQFFGPGTRLTVL.